Presented here are 2 T cell receptor beta chains from one specimen sequenced in a study of blood T cell repertoires in COVID-19. Generated by immunoSEQ multiplex PCR, the TCRdb table keeps only in-frame clones and is missing some. The data contain some 74,000 clones, roughly 84% of them singletons. The specimen sequenced was peripheral blood. The receptor source for this set is a man aged 50-59 years with active COVID-19.

The V gene is TRBV5-1, the J gene TRBJ2-7; D is perhaps TRBD2 (5 bases). The V end lost 2 bases, the J end lost 0 bases, and 12 bases lay between the germline ends. The CDR3 spans 15 residues. Germline V gene lookup returns CDR1 SGHRS and CDR2 YFSETQ. CDR3 protein: CASSFGVTSSYEQYF. Written as DNA, the CDR3 is TGCGCCAGCAGCTTCGGGGTCACGAGCTCCTACGAGCAGTACTTC.

This chain uses TRBV3-1 (or the pseudogene TRBV3-2) with TRBJ1-3; D is undetermined. Trimming took 2 bases from V and 4 from J, leaving 9 bases between them. In germline, CDR1 is LGHDT, CDR2 YNNKEL (reference sequence). The CDR3 length is 14 residues. For the CDR3, the DNA is TGTGCCAGCAGCCAAACGTGGCAGGGAAACACCATATATTTT. Translation gives CASSQTWQGNTIYF.